The rows below give T cell receptor beta chains drawn from one sample of a study of cytomegalovirus exposure and HLA in healthy donors. The data were produced by immunoSEQ multiplex PCR, yet TCRdb's version contains in-frame clones alone and is incomplete. The sample has more than 100,000 clones, 65% to 90% seen once. Sequences were obtained from PBMCs. These receptors originate from a man under 40 in good health and CMV-seronegative. CDR3s include the opening cysteine and the closing phenylalanine or tryptophan. The order of the fields is CDR3 DNA, CDR3 protein, clone size, D gene, J gene, V gene. The D gene is left open where the match is weak. Not every row has a clone size; where given, it reads once, few, many or a size class.

CDR3nt: TGTGCCAGCAGTTACAAGACAGAAACCTACGAGCAGTACTTC
CDR3aa: CASSYKTETYEQYF
abundance: -
d_gene: -
j_gene: TRBJ2-7
v_gene: TRBV6-7

CDR3nt: TGTGCCAGCAGCCTGACAGTAAGGACAGATACGCAGTATTTT
CDR3aa: CASSLTVRTDTQYF
abundance: -
d_gene: -
j_gene: TRBJ2-3
v_gene: TRBV7-8

CDR3nt: TGTTCCAGCAGCCCAGGGACAGGGGAAACCTTC
CDR3aa: CSSSPGTGETF
abundance: -
d_gene: TRBD1
j_gene: TRBJ1-2
v_gene: TRBV7-9

CDR3nt: TGTGCCAGCAGCTCACTAGCCAAATTTCAGTACTTC
CDR3aa: CASSSLAKFQYF
abundance: -
d_gene: -
j_gene: TRBJ2-4
v_gene: TRBV7-2

CDR3nt: TGTGCCAGCAGCGTAGGTAGCGGGGGCGTAGCTAGCACAGATACGCAGTATTTT
CDR3aa: CASSVGSGGVASTDTQYF
abundance: -
d_gene: TRBD2
j_gene: TRBJ2-3
v_gene: TRBV9

CDR3nt: TGTGCCAGCAGTTACTCCAGGGGGCGAACCCACGAGCAGTACTTC
CDR3aa: CASSYSRGRTHEQYF
abundance: once
d_gene: TRBD1
j_gene: TRBJ2-7
v_gene: TRBV6-5

CDR3nt: TGTGCCAGCTCACCAGACAGGGTCCAATCTAGCAATCAGCCCCAGCATTTT
CDR3aa: CASSPDRVQSSNQPQHF
abundance: -
d_gene: TRBD1
j_gene: TRBJ1-5
v_gene: TRBV18

CDR3nt: TGCGCCAGCAGCGGTGGGACAGGGGGCAATGAAAAACTGTTTTTT
CDR3aa: CASSGGTGGNEKLFF
abundance: -
d_gene: TRBD1
j_gene: TRBJ1-4
v_gene: TRBV5-1

CDR3nt: TGCGCCAGCAGTATGCCTGGGGGCTGGACCGGGGAGCTGTTTTTT
CDR3aa: CASSMPGGWTGELFF
abundance: once
d_gene: -
j_gene: TRBJ2-2
v_gene: TRBV5-1

CDR3nt: TGCGCCAGCAGCCTAGACAGGGTGGGCAATGAGCAGTTCTTC
CDR3aa: CASSLDRVGNEQFF
abundance: -
d_gene: TRBD1
j_gene: TRBJ2-1
v_gene: TRBV5-1

CDR3nt: TGTGCCAGCAGTCCCGGGGGAGCTAACTATGGCTACACCTTC
CDR3aa: CASSPGGANYGYTF
abundance: -
d_gene: -
j_gene: TRBJ1-2
v_gene: TRBV27

CDR3nt: TGTGCCAGCAGCTTTAGCGGGGAGAGCTCCTACGAGCAGTACTTC
CDR3aa: CASSFSGESSYEQYF
abundance: medium-sized
d_gene: TRBD2
j_gene: TRBJ2-7
v_gene: TRBV6-1

CDR3nt: TGCGCCAGCAGCCCCCTCCGTTCACAGGGGCAGTTCTTC
CDR3aa: CASSPLRSQGQFF
abundance: -
d_gene: -
j_gene: TRBJ2-1
v_gene: TRBV5-1

CDR3nt: TGTGCCACCAGCAGACTTTTCGAGCAGTACTTC
CDR3aa: CATSRLFEQYF
abundance: -
d_gene: -
j_gene: TRBJ2-7
v_gene: TRBV15

CDR3nt: TGCGCCAGCAGCCAAAGGGAGGCCTACGAGCAGTACTTC
CDR3aa: CASSQREAYEQYF
abundance: -
d_gene: -
j_gene: TRBJ2-7
v_gene: TRBV4-3

CDR3nt: TGTGCCAGCAGGGGAACTAGCGGGCTTTCCTACGAGCAGTACTTC
CDR3aa: CASRGTSGLSYEQYF
abundance: -
d_gene: TRBD2
j_gene: TRBJ2-7
v_gene: TRBV28

CDR3nt: TGTGCCAGTAGTATAGGAGGAGAGACCCAGTACTTC
CDR3aa: CASSIGGETQYF
abundance: few
d_gene: -
j_gene: TRBJ2-5
v_gene: TRBV19

CDR3nt: TGTGCCAGCAGCCCTCGACTAGCAAGCACAGATACGCAGTATTTT
CDR3aa: CASSPRLASTDTQYF
abundance: -
d_gene: TRBD2
j_gene: TRBJ2-3
v_gene: TRBV9

CDR3nt: TGTGCCAGCACGGCGGGGCCGTACGAGCAGTACTTC
CDR3aa: CASTAGPYEQYF
abundance: -
d_gene: -
j_gene: TRBJ2-7
v_gene: TRBV25-1

CDR3nt: TGCAGCGTTGAACTGGTCAGGGGCAATGAGCAGTTCTTC
CDR3aa: CSVELVRGNEQFF
abundance: -
d_gene: -
j_gene: TRBJ2-1
v_gene: TRBV29-1

CDR3nt: TGTGCCAGCAGCCCCTCACCCCTTAACTTACAGGGAATAAGTGAAAAACTGTTTTTT
CDR3aa: CASSPSPLNLQGISEKLFF
abundance: -
d_gene: -
j_gene: TRBJ1-4
v_gene: TRBV4-2

CDR3nt: TGTGCCAGCAGTTACGTTGCTTCGGACCCGGGATATGGCTACACCTTC
CDR3aa: CASSYVASDPGYGYTF
abundance: -
d_gene: -
j_gene: TRBJ1-2
v_gene: TRBV6-5

CDR3nt: TGTGCCAGCAGCGTAGAACCCGGACAGGGTGGAAACACCATATATTTT
CDR3aa: CASSVEPGQGGNTIYF
abundance: -
d_gene: TRBD1
j_gene: TRBJ1-3
v_gene: TRBV9

CDR3nt: TGTGCCAGCAGTTTATTGGGACAGGTTAACGAGCAGTACTTC
CDR3aa: CASSLLGQVNEQYF
abundance: -
d_gene: TRBD1
j_gene: TRBJ2-7
v_gene: TRBV27

CDR3nt: TGTGCCTGGACCCTGACAGGGGTTAACACTGAAGCTTTCTTT
CDR3aa: CAWTLTGVNTEAFF
abundance: -
d_gene: TRBD1
j_gene: TRBJ1-1
v_gene: TRBV30

CDR3nt: TGTGCCAGCAGTTCTCCCGGGACAGGAGCTTACAATGAGCAGTTCTTC
CDR3aa: CASSSPGTGAYNEQFF
abundance: -
d_gene: TRBD1
j_gene: TRBJ2-1
v_gene: TRBV28

CDR3nt: TGCGCCAGCAGCACGGACAGGGGAAACACTGAAGCTTTCTTT
CDR3aa: CASSTDRGNTEAFF
abundance: -
d_gene: TRBD1
j_gene: TRBJ1-1
v_gene: TRBV5-1

CDR3nt: TGTGCCAGTAGTATAAAGGACAGGGTGTTCGAGAGCAATCAGCCCCAGCATTTT
CDR3aa: CASSIKDRVFESNQPQHF
abundance: few
d_gene: TRBD1
j_gene: TRBJ1-5
v_gene: TRBV19

CDR3nt: TGTGCCAGCAGACCCACAGGATCCGCCGAGCAGTACTTC
CDR3aa: CASRPTGSAEQYF
abundance: -
d_gene: -
j_gene: TRBJ2-7
v_gene: TRBV5-5

CDR3nt: TGCAGCGTACAGGGTTCGAACACCGGGGAGCTGTTTTTT
CDR3aa: CSVQGSNTGELFF
abundance: -
d_gene: -
j_gene: TRBJ2-2
v_gene: TRBV29-1

CDR3nt: TGTGCCAGCGGTTACGGGGGAATAACCCGACTCGGGACTCCCATATATGGCGAGCAGTACTTC
CDR3aa: CASGYGGITRLGTPIYGEQYF
abundance: -
d_gene: -
j_gene: TRBJ2-7
v_gene: TRBV7-4

CDR3nt: TGTGCCAGCAGCTTAAGCGGGGACTCCTACGAGCAGTACTTC
CDR3aa: CASSLSGDSYEQYF
abundance: -
d_gene: TRBD2
j_gene: TRBJ2-7
v_gene: TRBV7-2

CDR3nt: TGTGCCAGCAGTAGTAGTCAGGGGTCAGCTTATAATTCACCCCTCCACTTT
CDR3aa: CASSSSQGSAYNSPLHF
abundance: -
d_gene: -
j_gene: TRBJ1-6
v_gene: TRBV28

CDR3nt: TGTGCCAGTAGTATAGATCGGTCCCTCCCTTTGACAGATACGCAGTATTTT
CDR3aa: CASSIDRSLPLTDTQYF
abundance: -
d_gene: -
j_gene: TRBJ2-3
v_gene: TRBV19

CDR3nt: TGCAGCGTGCCACGACAGGGCTGGAACACTGAAGCTTTCTTT
CDR3aa: CSVPRQGWNTEAFF
abundance: -
d_gene: TRBD1
j_gene: TRBJ1-1
v_gene: TRBV29-1

CDR3nt: TGTGCCAGCAGCAGCGGACAGGATAACTATGGCTACACCTTC
CDR3aa: CASSSGQDNYGYTF
abundance: -
d_gene: TRBD1
j_gene: TRBJ1-2
v_gene: TRBV5-4

CDR3nt: TGTGCCAGCTCAGGGGCGGAAAGCAATCAGCCCCAGCATTTT
CDR3aa: CASSGAESNQPQHF
abundance: -
d_gene: -
j_gene: TRBJ1-5
v_gene: TRBV6-1

CDR3nt: TGTGCCACCCACGGCCTAGGCGGCATTGAAGCTTTCTTT
CDR3aa: CATHGLGGIEAFF
abundance: -
d_gene: -
j_gene: TRBJ1-1
v_gene: TRBV10-3

CDR3nt: TGTGCCAGCAGCGACCGGGACAGCGGAAAATATGGCTACACCTTC
CDR3aa: CASSDRDSGKYGYTF
abundance: -
d_gene: TRBD1
j_gene: TRBJ1-2
v_gene: TRBV9

CDR3nt: TGTGCCAGCAGCCCGGACAGTCAAGAGACCCAGTACTTC
CDR3aa: CASSPDSQETQYF
abundance: -
d_gene: -
j_gene: TRBJ2-5
v_gene: TRBV7-8

CDR3nt: TGTGCCAGCAGGCGGACTAGCGGGGCCACCGGGGAGCTGTTTTTT
CDR3aa: CASRRTSGATGELFF
abundance: -
d_gene: TRBD2
j_gene: TRBJ2-2
v_gene: TRBV5-4

CDR3nt: TGTGCCAGCAGCTTATGGGTGGCAGGGGGTTCCTACGAGCAGTACTTC
CDR3aa: CASSLWVAGGSYEQYF
abundance: once
d_gene: TRBD1
j_gene: TRBJ2-7
v_gene: TRBV7-9

CDR3nt: TGTGCCAGCAGGGCAGCGGGGGGCGCAAATGAGCAGTTCTTC
CDR3aa: CASRAAGGANEQFF
abundance: -
d_gene: TRBD2
j_gene: TRBJ2-1
v_gene: TRBV6-5

CDR3nt: TGTGCCAGCAGCGCGGGACAGGGGGAATATGGCTACACCTTC
CDR3aa: CASSAGQGEYGYTF
abundance: -
d_gene: TRBD1
j_gene: TRBJ1-2
v_gene: TRBV9

CDR3nt: TGTGCCAGCAGCCCCGGGACAGGGAATAACTATGGCTACACCTTC
CDR3aa: CASSPGTGNNYGYTF
abundance: once
d_gene: TRBD1
j_gene: TRBJ1-2
v_gene: TRBV5-8

CDR3nt: TGTGCCAGCAGCCAAGATAGCGGGGGGGCCAATGAGCAGTTCTTC
CDR3aa: CASSQDSGGANEQFF
abundance: few
d_gene: TRBD2
j_gene: TRBJ2-1
v_gene: TRBV5-6

CDR3nt: TGTGCCAGCAGTTTACCTAGCGGGGGTAGCACAGATACGCAGTATTTT
CDR3aa: CASSLPSGGSTDTQYF
abundance: -
d_gene: TRBD2
j_gene: TRBJ2-3
v_gene: TRBV27

CDR3nt: TGTGCCAGTGCGCAGGGACTCTCTTCCCATGAGCAGTTCTTC
CDR3aa: CASAQGLSSHEQFF
abundance: -
d_gene: -
j_gene: TRBJ2-1
v_gene: TRBV11-3

CDR3nt: TGTGCCAGCTCACCCTCCCAAGAGACCCAGTACTTC
CDR3aa: CASSPSQETQYF
abundance: -
d_gene: -
j_gene: TRBJ2-5
v_gene: TRBV18

CDR3nt: TGTGCCAGCAGCGCTCAAGGTCGGGGCACCGGGGAGCTGTTTTTT
CDR3aa: CASSAQGRGTGELFF
abundance: -
d_gene: -
j_gene: TRBJ2-2
v_gene: TRBV2

CDR3nt: TGTGCCAGCAGGTTGGGCAGGGTGGGGAATCAGCCCCAGCATTTT
CDR3aa: CASRLGRVGNQPQHF
abundance: -
d_gene: -
j_gene: TRBJ1-5
v_gene: TRBV6-1

CDR3nt: TGTGCCAGCTGTCTACTGGGGGGAGAAAAACTGTTTTTT
CDR3aa: CASCLLGGEKLFF
abundance: -
d_gene: -
j_gene: TRBJ1-4
v_gene: TRBV7-2

CDR3nt: TGTGCCAGTATGAGGATCGGGGGAGCTTACAATGAGCAGTTCTTC
CDR3aa: CASMRIGGAYNEQFF
abundance: -
d_gene: -
j_gene: TRBJ2-1
v_gene: TRBV19

CDR3nt: TGTGCCAGCAGCAAAGGGGGTAGCGGGGGCCTCACAGATACGCAGTATTTT
CDR3aa: CASSKGGSGGLTDTQYF
abundance: -
d_gene: -
j_gene: TRBJ2-3
v_gene: TRBV21-1

CDR3nt: TGTGCCAGCAGCCAAGATCCAGCGGGGGCCGCAGATACGCAGTATTTT
CDR3aa: CASSQDPAGAADTQYF
abundance: -
d_gene: TRBD2
j_gene: TRBJ2-3
v_gene: TRBV14